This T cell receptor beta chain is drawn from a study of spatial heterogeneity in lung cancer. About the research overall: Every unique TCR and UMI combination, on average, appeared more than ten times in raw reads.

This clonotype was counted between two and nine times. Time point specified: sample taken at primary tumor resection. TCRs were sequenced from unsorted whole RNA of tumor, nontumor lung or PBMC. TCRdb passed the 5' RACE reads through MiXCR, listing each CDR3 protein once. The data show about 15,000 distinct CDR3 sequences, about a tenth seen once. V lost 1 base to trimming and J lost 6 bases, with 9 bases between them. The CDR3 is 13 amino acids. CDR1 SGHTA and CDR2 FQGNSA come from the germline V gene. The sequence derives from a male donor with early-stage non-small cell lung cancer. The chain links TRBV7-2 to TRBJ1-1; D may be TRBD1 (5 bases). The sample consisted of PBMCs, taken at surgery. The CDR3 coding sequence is TGTGCCAGCAGCTTAGGCAGGGACTCTGAAGCTTTCTTT. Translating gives CASSLGRDSEAFF. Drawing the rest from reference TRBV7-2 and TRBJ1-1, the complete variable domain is GAGVSQSPSNKVTEKGKDVELRCDPISGHTALYWYRQSLGQGLEFLIYFQGNSAPDKSGLPSDRFSAERTGGSVSTLTIQRTQQEDSAVYLCASSLGRDSEAFFGQGTRLTVV.